The 24 T cell receptor beta chains presented below share a single source sample, sequenced in a study of cytomegalovirus exposure and HLA in healthy donors. Assay used: immunoSEQ multiplex PCR; TCRdb lists only in-frame clones, some missing. The data contain some 310,000 clones, nearly 90% of them singletons. The sample taken for sequencing was PBMCs. The source is a man aged 25 to 40 in good health and CMV-seronegative.

The J gene is TRBJ2-7, the V gene TRBV29-1; no definite D call. The CDR3 totals 12 residues. V dropped 1 base and J dropped 3 bases, with 7 bases sitting between them. Germline V gives CDR1 SQVTM, CDR2 ANQGSEA. This CDR3 is CSVEVLDYEQYF. For the CDR3, the DNA is TGCAGCGTTGAAGTTTTAGACTACGAGCAGTACTTC.

This clone was observed many times. V is TRBV19 and J is TRBJ1-5, with TRBD1 as a possible D gene (5 bases). Germline V gene data show CDR1 as LNHDA and CDR2 as SQIVND (reference sequence). CDR3 length: 14 amino acids. Deletions cut 0 bases from V and 7 bases from J, with 10 bases between. This chain's CDR3 is CASSIEGVRQPQHF. The CDR3, as DNA: TGTGCCAGTAGTATAGAAGGGGTAAGACAGCCCCAGCATTTT.

This sequence joins TRBV4-2 and TRBJ2-6, with D tentatively TRBD2 (5 bases). Trimming took 0 bases from V and 0 from J, leaving 21 bases between them. The CDR3 sequence is 21 residues long. Germline CDR1 reads LGHNA; CDR2 reads YNFKEQ. The CDR3: CASSQDPLPGGIFSGANVLTF. Written as DNA, the CDR3 is TGTGCCAGCAGCCAAGACCCCCTTCCCGGAGGTATTTTCTCTGGGGCCAACGTCCTGACTTTC.

The rearrangement uses TRBV6-1 and TRBJ1-5; D unclear. V shed 5 bases and J shed 3 bases, with 17 bases lying between them. The CDR3 is made up of 16 amino acids. Germline V gene sequence: CDR1 MNHNS, CDR2 SASEGT. CDR3 bases: TGTGCCAGCAGTAAAGGACCAAAAGGAGACAATCAGCCCCAGCATTTT. This encodes CASSKGPKGDNQPQHF.

This chain uses TRBV6-6 with TRBJ1-4; TRBD1 matches at 7 bases. Trimming took 8 bases from V and 2 from J; bases not matched to a gene: 2. The V gene's germline CDR1 is MNHNY and CDR2 SVGAGI (reference sequence). The CDR3 contains 13 residues. This CDR3 is CASAGQTNEKLFF. As DNA, the CDR3 is TGTGCCAGCGCGGGACAGACTAATGAAAAACTGTTTTTT.

V and J are TRBV6-1 and TRBJ1-5; TRBD1 might be the D (5 bases). V gave up 6 bases and J gave up 6 bases, with 18 bases separating them. The CDR3 spans 15 residues. Germline-derived CDR1 and CDR2 are MNHNS and SASEGT. The CDR3 sequence: CASRGLSLDSQPQHF. Written as DNA, the CDR3 is TGTGCCAGCAGGGGACTGTCGCTAGATAGTCAGCCCCAGCATTTT.

The chain uses TRBV7-9 and TRBJ1-3; TRBD1 might be the D (5 bases). The germline CDR1 and CDR2 sequences are SEHNR and FQNEAQ (reference sequence). The CDR3 covers 17 residues. The germline V and J ends were trimmed by 4 bases and 2 bases, with 18 bases remaining between them. The CDR3 DNA reads TGTGCCAGCAGCTATTACAACGGGGGAAATACTGGAAACACCATATATTTT. This encodes CASSYYNGGNTGNTIYF.

The chain combines TRBV10-3 with TRBJ2-7; 7 bases agree with TRBD1. Trimming cost V 6 bases and J 3 bases; bases outside gene matches: 8. Germline V lookup: CDR1 ENHRY, CDR2 SYGVKD. This CDR3 is built from 14 residues. CDR3 sequence (DNA): TGTGCCATCAGGTACAACAGGGGACACTACGAGCAGTACTTC. This sequence encodes CAIRYNRGHYEQYF.

The chain combines TRBV5-5 with TRBJ1-2; D may be TRBD1 (6 bases). CDR1 and CDR2 (germline): SGHKS, YYEKEE (reference sequence). The CDR3 contains 13 residues. The V and J ends lost 2 bases and 4 bases respectively, with 9 bases between them. CDR3 sequence: CASSFGQLYGYTF. The DNA of the CDR3 is TGTGCCAGCAGCTTCGGACAGCTCTATGGCTACACCTTC.

The chain recombines TRBV5-6 with TRBJ2-3; 10 bases fit TRBD2. The ends lost 9 bases at V and 3 bases at J; junction bases unmatched: 7. CDR3 length equals 14 residues. Germline CDR1 SGHDT, CDR2 YYEEEE. The chain's CDR3 is CATRILAGTDTQYF. The CDR3 nucleotides read TGTGCCACCAGGATACTAGCGGGGACAGATACGCAGTATTTT.

This clone was picked up one time. V usage is TRBV15 and J usage is TRBJ2-7; 9 nucleotides align to TRBD2. From germline, CDR1 is LNHNV and CDR2 YYDKDF (reference sequence). V was pared by 3 bases and J by 2 bases, with 8 bases of the junction left unmatched. This CDR3 comprises 16 residues. The CDR3 region is CATSRIFSGGPYEQYF. In DNA, the CDR3 is TGTGCCACCAGCAGGATCTTTAGCGGGGGTCCCTACGAGCAGTACTTC.

The chain uses TRBV2 and TRBJ2-1; D might be TRBD2 (6 bases). Trimming removed 8 bases at V and 5 bases at J, with 19 bases between. The CDR3 extends over 15 amino acids. CDR1 SNHLY and CDR2 FYNNEI come from the germline V gene. The CDR3 here is CASGSSAGYNNEQFF. The CDR3 DNA reads TGTGCCAGCGGCAGTTCGGCGGGGTACAACAATGAGCAGTTCTTC.

This chain connects TRBV6-1 to TRBJ2-1; 12 bases fit TRBD2. Looked up from germline, CDR1 is MNHNS and CDR2 is SASEGT. This CDR3 contains 15 residues. V gave up 5 bases and J gave up 4 bases; unmatched junction bases: 3. CDR3 coding DNA: TGTGCCAGCAGTCGAGGACTAGCGGGGTACAATGAGCAGTTCTTC. Its translation is CASSRGLAGYNEQFF.

This clone has at least ten counts. CDR3: CASTEDSNYGYTF. The CDR3 DNA sequence: TGTGCCAGCACCGAGGACAGTAACTATGGCTACACCTTC. This chain joins TRBV2 and TRBJ1-2; D may be TRBD1 (6 bases). Deletions cut 7 bases from V and 1 base from J, with 10 bases between. Germline CDR1 reads SNHLY; CDR2 reads FYNNEI. There are 13 residues in the CDR3.

The chain couples TRBV9 to TRBJ2-6; D might be TRBD2 (6 bases). CDR1 SGDLS and CDR2 YYNGEE come from the germline V gene. V gave up 4 bases and J gave up 0 bases, with 11 bases separating them. The length of the CDR3 is 16 residues. CDR3 DNA: TGTGCCAGCAGCTCGAGGCGGGGCTCTGGGGCCAACGTCCTGACTTTC. Translation: CASSSRRGSGANVLTF.

V gene TRBV12-5 combines with J gene TRBJ2-7; 9 bases agree with TRBD1. The CDR3 totals 20 residues. Germline V CDR1 and CDR2: LGHNT, FRNRAP. Trimming took 3 bases from V and 6 from J; bases not matched to a gene: 24. CDR3 protein: CASGLPQTGTGLRVRCEQYF. In DNA, the CDR3 is TGTGCTAGTGGTTTACCCCAAACCGGGACAGGGCTAAGAGTACGGTGCGAGCAGTACTTC. The full variable domain, in which reference TRBV12-5 and TRBJ2-7 provide the parts outside the CDR3, is DARVTQTPRHKVTEMGQEVTMRCQPILGHNTVFWYRQTMMQGLELLAYFRNRAPLDDSGMPKDRFSAEMPDATLATLKIQPSEPRDSAVYFCASGLPQTGTGLRVRCEQYFGPGTRLTVT.

This chain uses TRBV20-1 with TRBJ1-5; the match to TRBD1 covers 9 bases. The junction had 3 bases not matched to a gene; V was cut back by 7 bases and J by 8 bases. Germline V lookup: CDR1 DFQATT, CDR2 SNEGSKA (reference sequence). The CDR3 runs 11 residues. The CDR3 region is CSGGQGKPQHF. The CDR3, as DNA: TGCAGTGGCGGACAGGGGAAGCCCCAGCATTTT.

The chain couples TRBV27 to TRBJ1-1; 8 nucleotides align to TRBD1. Germline-derived CDR1 and CDR2 are MNHEY and SMNVEV (reference sequence). This CDR3 region has 13 residues. With 8 bases clipped from V and 3 bases from J, the junction kept 5 bases outside the gene matches. The CDR3 DNA follows: TGTGCCAGCCGCCAGGGGGCCTACACTGAAGCTTTCTTT. This translates into CASRQGAYTEAFF.

J is TRBJ1-4 and V is TRBV23-1; 10 bases match TRBD1. TRBV23-1 is sorted into the ORF group, with uncertain function. After removal of 8 bases from V and 7 bases from J, the junction contained 4 bases not matched to a gene. This CDR3 is built from 13 residues. The CDR3 nucleotides are TGCGCCAGCGGGGGACAGGGGTTTGAAAAACTGTTTTTT. The encoded protein is CASGGQGFEKLFF.

The chain is built from TRBV5-6 and TRBJ2-7; TRBD2 is a possible D gene (6 bases). CDR3 size: 15 residues. From germline, CDR1 is SGHDT and CDR2 YYEEEE. Trimming removed 0 bases at V and 3 bases at J, with 13 bases between. The CDR3 DNA reads TGTGCCAGCAGCTTGGAGCGGGCCCCTTACTACGAGCAGTACTTC. Protein sequence: CASSLERAPYYEQYF.

The chain couples TRBV6-5 to TRBJ2-7, with 7 bases matching TRBD1. Germline V gene sequence: CDR1 MNHEY, CDR2 SVGAGI. V lost 4 bases and J lost 3; bases outside the gene matches: 12. This CDR3 is built from 16 residues. CDR3: CASSLSERDRFYEQYF. The CDR3 DNA sequence: TGTGCCAGCAGTTTATCGGAGAGGGACAGATTCTACGAGCAGTACTTC.

The J gene is TRBJ1-2, the V gene TRBV6-5, with 12 bases lining up with TRBD1. Per germline, CDR1 MNHEY and CDR2 SVGAGI. The CDR3 runs to 14 residues. With V trimmed by 5 bases and J by 6 bases, 4 bases remained unmatched. This chain's CDR3 is CASSKGQGAHGYTF. In DNA, the CDR3 is TGTGCCAGCAGTAAGGGACAGGGGGCGCATGGCTACACCTTC.

The chain is built from TRBV27 and TRBJ2-7; TRBD2 is a possible D gene (5 bases). Germline V gene data show CDR1 as MNHEY and CDR2 as SMNVEV (reference sequence). The V and J ends lost 5 bases and 5 bases respectively, with 22 bases between them. The CDR3 contains 16 residues. In nucleotides, the CDR3 is TGTGCCAGCAGTCCCAATACAGTCCCCCGAGGGAACGAGCAGTACTTC. Protein: CASSPNTVPRGNEQYF.

The gene calls are TRBV5-1 and TRBJ1-2; TRBD1 matches 9 bases. The CDR3 sequence is 17 residues long. CDR1 and CDR2 from the germline V gene are SGHRS and YFSETQ. V was pared by 4 bases and J by 0 bases, with 10 bases of the junction left unmatched. The CDR3 sequence: CASSLNRGPLANYGYTF. DNA of the CDR3: TGCGCCAGCAGCCTGAACAGGGGGCCCCTAGCTAACTATGGCTACACCTTC.